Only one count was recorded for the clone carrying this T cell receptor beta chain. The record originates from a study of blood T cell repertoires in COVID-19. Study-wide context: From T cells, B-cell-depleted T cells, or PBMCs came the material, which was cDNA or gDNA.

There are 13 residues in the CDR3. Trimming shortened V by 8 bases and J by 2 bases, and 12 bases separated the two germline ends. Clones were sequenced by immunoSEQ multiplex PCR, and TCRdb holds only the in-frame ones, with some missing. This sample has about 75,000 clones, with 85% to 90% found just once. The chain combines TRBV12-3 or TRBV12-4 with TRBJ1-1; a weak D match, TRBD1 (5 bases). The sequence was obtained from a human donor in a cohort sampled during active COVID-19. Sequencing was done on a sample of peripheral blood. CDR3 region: CASFSRVNTEAFF. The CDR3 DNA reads TGTGCCAGCTTCAGCAGGGTCAACACTGAAGCTTTCTTT.